This T cell receptor (beta chain) derives from a study of breast tumors, draining lymph nodes, adjacent tissues listed by TCRdb under 2016. About the investigation overall: TCR beta repertoires were compared across tumor, adjacent nontumor tissue and axillary lymph nodes obtained from breast cancer patients. The study was designed to assess the relationships and possible T-cell exchange between tumor, surrounding tissue and draining lymph node repertoires in human breast cancer.

TCRdb shows the sequencer as Illumina HiSeq 2000. Multiplex PCR amplification was used to build the TCR beta chain libraries. The amplified TCR beta chain products were analyzed by high-throughput sequencing. TCRdb took the public reads, trimmed them with fastp at Q25, ran MiXCR for clone calling and kept in-frame beta chains. Rows are combined by CDR3 protein, so each entry shows the most common genes and DNA. A total of more than 50,000 distinct CDR3 sequences appear in this sample, under 50% of them only once. Roughly a tenth of the sample is taken by the ten largest. On the study overall, not on this receptor specifically: In luminal-like breast cancer, tumor and nontumor tissue repertoires resembled each other significantly more than in basal-like breast cancer. The data were judged consistent with most tumor T cells deriving from the lymph node and then expanding within tumor tissue. The study presented the conclusion that tumor T cells originate in lymph nodes as consistent with a hypothesis, not as something directly demonstrated. Tumor T-cell repertoires showed less diversity than lymph node repertoires and more diversity than nontumor tissue repertoires, and tumor T-cell repertoires showed preferential V and J gene usage.

The germline ends are 15 bases apart after V is trimmed by 3 bases and J by 0 bases. Reading the germline V gene gives CDR1 MGHDK and CDR2 SYGVNS. The CDR3, from cysteine to phenylalanine, totals 17 residues. The DNA shown is the 51-base CDR3, in frame from base 1. This clonotype has ten or more counts. Its antigen is still unknown. The input lacks base qualities; no much larger clone sits a single base away. What was sequenced was breast tumor tissue. This receptor was taken from a female donor with breast cancer. Some clones in this sample may be carry-over from other donors' samples. The rearrangement joined TRBV25-1 to TRBJ1-3, with a tentative D gene TRBD1 over 5 matching bases. This receptor carries the CDR3 CASSDNRFFSSGNTIYF. The nucleotides read TGTGCCAGCAGTGACAACAGGTTCTTTAGCTCTGGAAACACCATATATTTT.